This T cell receptor (beta chain) was observed in a study of OX40 agonist ivuxolimab in advanced cancers. About the full investigation: The costimulatory receptor OX40 (CD134) was targeted by ivuxolimab, a fully human IgG2 agonistic monoclonal antibody. Of the roughly 53 patients in dose escalation, 19 had hepatocellular carcinoma, around 15 had melanoma, 9 had renal cell carcinoma and 9 had head and neck cancer. Prior anti-PD-1, anti-PD-L1 or anti-CTLA-4 therapy was permitted, and approximately 40% of dose-escalation patients had received checkpoint inhibitors. Peripheral TCRbeta sequencing aimed to test whether ivuxolimab altered TCR sequence diversity and caused clonal T-cell expansion. In the dose-escalation cohort, 75% to 85% of patients were male, and the mean age was roughly 60 years with a range of roughly 20 to 79. The paper covers the monotherapy dose-escalation part of the phase I ivuxolimab trial, which included N of about 51 patients. Intravenous ivuxolimab was administered to patients every 2 weeks at six dose levels: 0.01, 0.1, 0.3, 1.5, 3 and 10 mg/kg. Partial responses occurred in three dose-escalation patients: two with cutaneous melanoma and one with hepatocellular carcinoma. What the study reported, not specific to this receptor: Low levels of normalized T-cell clonal expansion were also seen in some patients who did not respond. Clonal expansion of both CD4+ and CD8+ blood T cells was observed from baseline to week 6 at doses 0.1 to 3.0 mg/kg. In the 0.1-3.0 mg/kg groups, partial responders were among the patients with the lowest normalized peripheral clonal expansion, particularly in CD8+ T cells. Antigen specificity was not determined for the clonally expanded peripheral T cells. After ivuxolimab, more expanded clones were found on average in CD8+ T cells than in CD4+ T cells.

For sequencing of the TCRbeta CDR3 region, genomic DNA was extracted from the sorted cells. The immunoSEQ Assay was used to sequence the TCRbeta CDR3 regions. Sourced from immuneACCESS, this table was stored by TCRdb with only in-frame sequences that have V and J called. A share of the clones is absent; for the studies checked, an unresolved V gene accounts for under half, and the remainder has no known explanation. In all, the sample holds 60,000 to 70,000 clones, and around 89% of those were seen once. The ten most abundant clones make up about 2% of the sample. With regard to this clone: Its antigen specificity is not known. Nothing much larger sits one base from this clone, and base qualities are not available.

Patients with a history of autoimmune disease or receiving systemic immunosuppression were excluded from the trial. Peripheral blood for TCR sequencing was drawn from every dose cohort at baseline, at cycle 4 day 1 and at cycle 7 day 1. Samples were obtained from an open-label, multicenter, first-in-human phase I dose-escalation trial of ivuxolimab. The trial enrolled adults with locally advanced or metastatic head and neck squamous cell, hepatocellular, melanoma or renal cell carcinoma. Before TCR sequencing, CD4+ T cells and CD8+ T cells were sorted from peripheral blood as separate populations. CDR1 and CDR2 (MNHNY, SVGAGI) derive from the germline V gene (reference sequence). Including cysteine and phenylalanine, the CDR3 has 14 amino acids. The CDR3 DNA has 42 bases and is translated from base 1. The germline V end is reduced by 6 bases and the J end by 4 bases; junction bases left unmatched: 4.

The TCR was taken from an adult with an advanced solid tumor such as melanoma, head and neck, liver or kidney cancer. The chain is encoded by TRBV6-6 joined to TRBJ2-3; 10 bases in between match TRBD2. Sequencing was performed on CD4+ or CD8+ T cells sorted from blood, taken in a trial of the OX40 agonist ivuxolimab. The CDR3 region has the sequence CASRSGRAADTQYF. The nucleotide sequence is TGTGCCAGCAGGAGCGGGAGGGCCGCAGATACGCAGTATTTT.